These 31 T cell receptor beta chains came from one sample sequenced in a study of blood T cell repertoires in COVID-19. Sequencing was performed with immunoSEQ multiplex PCR; in TCRdb, only in-frame clones are kept and a portion is missing. The profile shows roughly 140,000 clones, around three quarters of them singletons. The sample taken for sequencing was peripheral blood. These receptors came from a man in his 60s with acute or convalescent COVID-19.

The genes are TRBV11-2 and TRBJ2-1; D is perhaps TRBD1 (6 bases). CDR1 and CDR2 (germline): SGHAT, FQNNGV. The ends were cut back, 4 bases at V and 3 bases at J, with 10 bases in the middle. The CDR3 runs to 14 residues. CDR3 residues: CASSSAGVYNEQFF. The DNA of the CDR3 is TGTGCCAGCAGCTCTGCAGGGGTCTACAATGAGCAGTTCTTC.

This clone has just a few counts. The chain has TRBV19 and TRBJ2-3, with 7 bases matching TRBD1. This CDR3 contains 13 residues. V lost 6 bases, J lost 6 bases, and 6 bases stayed unmatched. Germline V gene sequence: CDR1 LNHDA, CDR2 SQIVND (reference sequence). CDR3 bases: TGTGCCAGTAGGGGTCAGGGGGACGATACGCAGTATTTT. It yields the protein CASRGQGDDTQYF.

The chain employs TRBV4-2 and TRBJ2-7; TRBD2 matches at 8 bases. Unmatched junction bases numbered 10, after V lost 1 base and J lost 5 bases. The germline gives CDR1 LGHNA, CDR2 YNFKEQ. The CDR3 runs 16 residues. In DNA form, the CDR3 reads TGTGCCAGCAGCCAAGTGATAGCGGGGTCTTTCCACGAGCAGTACTTC. Its translation is CASSQVIAGSFHEQYF.

V is TRBV10-1 and J is TRBJ2-7; 7 bases agree with TRBD2. Looked up from germline, CDR1 is WNHNN and CDR2 is SYGVQD (reference sequence). Germline trimming cut 4 bases from V and 0 bases from J; bases unmatched to any gene: 0. This CDR3 contains 13 residues. Here the CDR3 reads CASSGGSSYEQYF. CDR3 nucleotide sequence: TGCGCCAGCAGTGGCGGGAGCTCCTACGAGCAGTACTTC.

This chain joins TRBV15 and TRBJ2-7; D is possibly TRBD1 (6 bases). CDR1 and CDR2 (germline): LNHNV, YYDKDF (reference sequence). V was trimmed by 5 bases and J by 1 base, leaving 12 bases between them. The CDR3 is made up of 14 amino acids. The CDR3 coding sequence is TGTGCCACCAGCGACCGACAGGAATCCTACGAGCAGTACTTC. Encoded protein: CATSDRQESYEQYF.

The CDR3 DNA sequence: TGTGCCAGCAGCCCCGAGGTAGCTGGGGCCAACGTCCTGACTTTC. Protein product: CASSPEVAGANVLTF. The rearrangement uses TRBV7-9 and TRBJ2-6; D ambiguous. Between the trimmed V and J ends, which lost 5 bases and 2 bases, there was a span of 10 bases. This CDR3 contains 15 residues. Looked up from germline, CDR1 is SEHNR and CDR2 is FQNEAQ (reference sequence).

This clone was recorded many times. The J gene is TRBJ1-5, the V gene TRBV27; TRBD1 matches 9 bases. V shed 6 bases and J 0 bases; nucleotides not matched to a gene: 12. This CDR3 contains 18 residues. In germline, CDR1 is MNHEY, CDR2 SMNVEV (reference sequence). This CDR3 reads CASRSGTGTPYSNQPQHF. CDR3 DNA: TGTGCCAGCAGGTCCGGGACAGGGACGCCGTATAGCAATCAGCCCCAGCATTTT.

This CDR3 is CASSSPAGTYTRGAEAFF. CDR3 DNA sequence: TGTGCCAGCAGCTCCCCGGCGGGAACCTACACCCGAGGAGCTGAAGCTTTCTTT. The V gene is TRBV11-3, the J gene TRBJ1-1; D remains unclear. Germline CDR1 and CDR2: SGHNT and YENEEA. Trimming pared 4 bases from V and 6 bases from J, leaving 27 bases between. CDR3 length equals 18 residues.

The chain employs TRBV7-8 and TRBJ2-3, with 7 bases aligning to TRBD2. CDR3 length: 13 amino acids. The germline V gene has CDR1 SGHVS and CDR2 FQNEAQ. Trimming removed 7 bases from V and 7 bases from J; junction bases left unmatched: 8. This chain's CDR3 is CASKRWEGHTQYF. As DNA, the CDR3 is TGTGCCAGCAAACGATGGGAGGGCCATACGCAGTATTTT.

The chain has TRBV30 and TRBJ2-4; 16 bases fit TRBD2. The CDR3 has 17 residues. V shed 8 bases and J 4 bases; nucleotides not matched to a gene: 11. Germline V CDR1 and CDR2: GTSNPN, SVGIG (reference sequence). CDR3 bases: TGTGCCAGCAAACCGGGACTAGCGGGAGGGGGTAAAAACATTCAGTACTTC. The encoded protein is CASKPGLAGGGKNIQYF.

This clone was seen only a few times. The chain has TRBV14 and TRBJ2-5; D not resolved. The CDR3 extends over 15 amino acids. V gave up 0 bases and J gave up 2 bases, with 10 bases separating them. Germline V lookup: CDR1 SGHDN, CDR2 FVKESK. CDR3 DNA: TGTGCCAGCAGCCAAGAAGCCCACAGACAAGAGACCCAGTACTTC. Translated, it gives CASSQEAHRQETQYF.

This clone was recorded once. This chain links TRBV19 with TRBJ2-7; D ambiguous. This CDR3 is built from 14 residues. Germline lookup yields CDR1 LNHDA and CDR2 SQIVND (reference sequence). Trimming shortened V by 3 bases and J by 0 bases, and 9 bases separated the two germline ends. CDR3 nucleotide sequence: TGTGCCAGTAGTATGTATCCAGGCTCCTACGAGCAGTACTTC. Translation: CASSMYPGSYEQYF.

This clone was detected only once. V gene TRBV5-1 combines with J gene TRBJ2-5; 7 bases are a match to TRBD2. CDR3 size: 16 residues. J lost 2 bases, V lost 0 bases, and 7 bases had no gene match. Germline assignment: CDR1 SGHRS and CDR2 YFSETQ. CDR3: CASSLGAGDRQETQYF. CDR3 DNA sequence: TGCGCCAGCAGCTTGGGGGCGGGAGATCGGCAAGAGACCCAGTACTTC.

The CDR3, as DNA: TGTGCCAGCAGCGGGGGACAGGGGGCTGAAGCTTTCTTT. It is translated as CASSGGQGAEAFF. This chain joins TRBV9 and TRBJ1-1; 11 bases match TRBD1. The ends lost 3 bases at V and 6 bases at J; junction bases unmatched: 1. Per the germline V gene, CDR1 is SGDLS and CDR2 is YYNGEE. CDR3 length: 13 residues.

CDR3 sequence (DNA): TGTGCCAGTAGTACGACCCGGGAAAACTCCTACGAGCAGTACTTC. The encoded protein is CASSTTRENSYEQYF. The chain employs TRBV19 and TRBJ2-7; D possibly corresponds to TRBD2 (5 bases). Per the germline V gene, CDR1 is LNHDA and CDR2 is SQIVND (reference sequence). Trimming stripped 4 bases from V and 0 bases from J, with 13 bases between. The CDR3 consists of 15 residues. Combining the CDR3 with reference TRBV19 and TRBJ2-7 gives the whole variable domain DGGITQSPKYLFRKEGQNVTLSCEQNLNHDAMYWYRQDPGQGLRLIYYSQIVNDFQKGDIAEGYSVSREKKESFPLTVTSAQKNPTAFYLCASSTTRENSYEQYFGPGTRLTVT.

The chain carries TRBV6-1 and TRBJ2-6, with 7 bases aligning to TRBD2. V lost 2 bases to trimming and J lost 2 bases; unmatched junction nucleotides: 6. The CDR3 has 17 amino acids. Germline V gene sequence: CDR1 MNHNS, CDR2 SASEGT. The DNA of the CDR3 is TGTGCCAGCAGTGAAAGGGACTATAGGGCTGGGGCCAACGTCCTGACTTTC. This codes for CASSERDYRAGANVLTF.

The gene calls are TRBV29-1 and TRBJ1-2; D is perhaps TRBD1 (5 bases). The CDR3 covers 16 residues. V was cut by 1 base and J by 3 bases, with 18 bases left in between. Germline V gives CDR1 SQVTM, CDR2 ANQGSEA. CDR3 sequence: CSVEVVGTSTHYGYTF. The CDR3 DNA is TGCAGCGTTGAAGTCGTTGGGACTTCCACCCACTATGGCTACACCTTC. The entire variable domain, with the rest obtained from reference TRBV29-1 and TRBJ1-2, is as follows: SAVISQKPSRDICQRGTSLTIQCQVDSQVTMMFWYRQQPGQSLTLIATANQGSEATYESGFVIDKFPISRPNLTFSTLTVSNMSPEDSSIYLCSVEVVGTSTHYGYTFGSGTRLTVV.

This chain links TRBV18 with TRBJ2-2; 8 bases fit TRBD1. The V gene end was trimmed by 6 bases and the J gene end by 2 bases; junction bases not matched to a gene: 5. CDR3 length equals 15 residues. Germline assignment: CDR1 KGHSH and CDR2 LQKENI. The CDR3 DNA is TGTGCCAGCTCCCCAGGGGGCCTAAACACCGGGGAGCTGTTTTTT. Translation gives CASSPGGLNTGELFF. The whole variable domain, filled in from reference TRBV18 and TRBJ2-2, reads NAGVMQNPRHLVRRRGQEARLRCSPMKGHSHVYWYRQLPEEGLKFMVYLQKENIIDESGMPKERFSAEFPKEGPSILRIQQVVRGDSAAYFCASSPGGLNTGELFFGEGSRLTVL.

In the case of this clone: Other DNA sequences of this sample code for an identical CDR3. The chain combines TRBV9 with TRBJ2-7, with 8 positions matching TRBD1. The CDR3 length is 15 residues. Looked up from germline, CDR1 is SGDLS and CDR2 is YYNGEE. Unmatched junction bases numbered 5, after V lost 0 bases and J lost 3 bases. In nucleotides, the CDR3 is TGTGCCAGCAGCGTAGGGGCAGGGGGCCTCTACGAGCAGTACTTC. It is translated as CASSVGAGGLYEQYF. Filled out from reference TRBV9 and TRBJ2-7, the complete variable domain reads DSGVTQTPKHLITATGQRVTLRCSPRSGDLSVYWYQQSLDQGLQFLIQYYNGEERAKGNILERFSAQQFPDLHSELNLSSLELGDSALYFCASSVGAGGLYEQYFGPGTRLTVT.

The chain employs TRBV4-1 and TRBJ1-1; D ambiguous. The V and J ends lost 1 base and 4 bases respectively, with 19 bases between them. Germline V gene data show CDR1 as MGHRA and CDR2 as YSYEKL. The CDR3 is made up of 17 amino acids. The CDR3: CASSQVPGRGEATEAFF. The CDR3, as DNA: TGCGCCAGCAGCCAAGTTCCCGGCCGGGGAGAGGCCACTGAAGCTTTCTTT.

The chain joins TRBV2 to TRBJ1-2; D gene uncertain. Trimming left V 9 bases short and J 5 bases short, with 13 bases between. Germline V gene sequence: CDR1 SNHLY, CDR2 FYNNEI. The CDR3 contains 12 residues. CDR3 in amino acids: CARQEGRYGYTF. The CDR3, as DNA: TGTGCCAGGCAGGAGGGAAGATATGGCTACACCTTC.

The chain couples TRBV19 to TRBJ2-3, with D perhaps matching TRBD2 (6 bases). Trimming took 5 bases from V and 0 from J, leaving 12 bases between them. Germline CDR1 reads LNHDA; CDR2 reads SQIVND (reference sequence). The CDR3 loop spans 15 amino acids. The CDR3 loop is CASSPGSYSTDTQYF. The CDR3, as DNA: TGTGCCAGTAGTCCCGGGAGCTATAGCACAGATACGCAGTATTTT.

Details on this clone: The identical CDR3 is also encoded by other nucleotide sequences in the sample. The rearrangement uses TRBV27 and TRBJ2-7; 15 bases align to TRBD2. Unmatched junction bases numbered 3, after V lost 2 bases and J lost 7 bases. The germline gives CDR1 MNHEY, CDR2 SMNVEV (reference sequence). The CDR3 contains 15 residues. CDR3 sequence: CASSLNGLAGGEQYF. CDR3 nucleotides: TGTGCCAGCAGTTTAAACGGACTAGCGGGAGGGGAGCAGTACTTC.

CDR3 region: CASSKGLAGGSGTDTQYF. CDR3 bases: TGTGCCAGCAGTAAAGGGCTAGCGGGAGGATCGGGAACAGATACGCAGTATTTT. The rearrangement joins TRBV27 to TRBJ2-3, with TRBD2 matching 11 bases. Trimming removed 5 bases from V and 3 bases from J; junction bases left unmatched: 13. CDR1 is MNHEY and CDR2 is SMNVEV in the germline V gene (reference sequence). The CDR3 is 18 amino acids.

This chain's CDR3 is CSVDRGFYGYTF. The CDR3 region has the DNA TGCAGCGTTGACAGGGGATTTTATGGCTACACCTTC. The chain carries TRBV29-1 and TRBJ1-2, with a possible D match to TRBD1 (6 bases). Looked up from germline, CDR1 is SQVTM and CDR2 is ANQGSEA. V shed 3 bases and J shed 5 bases, with 10 bases lying between them. There are 12 residues in the CDR3.

The chain is built from TRBV11-3 and TRBJ2-7; TRBD2 matches at 8 bases. Germline V gives CDR1 SGHNT, CDR2 YENEEA. The CDR3 loop spans 15 amino acids. V gave up 3 bases and J gave up 1 base; unmatched junction bases: 5. The CDR3 region has the DNA TGTGCCAGCAGCTTGGGGGGACTAGGATCCTACGAGCAGTACTTC. As protein: CASSLGGLGSYEQYF.

The CDR3: CASSLASPTGQETQYF. The CDR3 nucleotides read TGTGCCAGCAGCTTAGCAAGTCCGACAGGCCAAGAGACCCAGTACTTC. The gene calls are TRBV7-6 and TRBJ2-5, with D tentatively TRBD1 (6 bases). This CDR3 has 16 residues. Trimming removed 0 bases at V and 1 base at J, with 12 bases between. Germline V gene sequence: CDR1 SGHVS, CDR2 FNYEAQ.

V usage is TRBV9 and J usage is TRBJ1-6; D uncertain. V lost 0 bases, J lost 7 bases, and 11 bases lay in between. This CDR3 region has 15 residues. Germline CDR1 and CDR2: SGDLS and YYNGEE. Here the CDR3 DNA reads TGTGCCAGCAGCGTAGCCTCGGGGTCCAATTCACCCCTCCACTTT. Amino acid sequence: CASSVASGSNSPLHF. The variable domain in full, with the rest retrieved from reference TRBV9 and TRBJ1-6, is DSGVTQTPKHLITATGQRVTLRCSPRSGDLSVYWYQQSLDQGLQFLIQYYNGEERAKGNILERFSAQQFPDLHSELNLSSLELGDSALYFCASSVASGSNSPLHFGNGTRLTVT.

The V and J genes are TRBV6-2 or TRBV6-3 and TRBJ2-3; D possibly corresponds to TRBD2 (5 bases). The CDR3 is made up of 13 amino acids. V was cut by 6 bases and J by 6 bases, with 13 bases left in between. Germline CDR1 and CDR2: MNHEY and SVGEGT. The chain's CDR3 is CASSPRPGDTQYF. As DNA, the CDR3 is TGTGCCAGCAGCCCCCGACCGGGGGATACGCAGTATTTT.

This chain joins TRBV5-1 and TRBJ2-3; D is unresolved. The CDR3 has 16 residues. From germline, CDR1 is SGHRS and CDR2 YFSETQ. The V end lost 4 bases, the J end lost 2 bases, and 17 bases lay between the germline ends. This CDR3 is CASSQGRLGPTDTQYF. For the CDR3, the DNA is TGCGCCAGCAGCCAAGGTAGGCTTGGGCCCACAGATACGCAGTATTTT. Drawing the rest from reference TRBV5-1 and TRBJ2-3, the complete variable domain is KAGVTQTPRYLIKTRGQQVTLSCSPISGHRSVSWYQQTPGQGLQFLFEYFSETQRNKGNFPGRFSGRQFSNSRSEMNVSTLELGDSALYLCASSQGRLGPTDTQYFGPGTRLTVL.

In DNA form, the CDR3 reads TGTGCCAGCAGTTATTATGGGACAGACTACAATGAGCAGTTCTTC. This translates into CASSYYGTDYNEQFF. The V and J genes are TRBV6-2 or TRBV6-3 and TRBJ2-1; 7 bases match TRBD1. Germline V gene data show CDR1 as MNHEY and CDR2 as SVGEGT. CDR3 length: 15 residues. The ends lost 3 bases at V and 3 bases at J; junction bases unmatched: 5.